This TCR beta chain is from a study of T-cell memory formation after mild COVID-19. TCRdb analysed the 5' RACE reads with MiXCR anew, one entry per CDR3 protein. The sample has a few hundred thousand distinct CDR3 sequences; around 15% are singletons. Only a few counts were recorded for this clonotype. The CDR3 totals 15 residues. Per germline, CDR1 MNHEY and CDR2 SVGAGI. V shed 6 bases, J shed 6 bases, and the junction held 11 bases outside the gene matches. This TCR derives from a man younger than 35 who had mild COVID-19 (a few samples of this study predate the infection). Cell type and time point are not known. The V gene is TRBV6-5, the J gene TRBJ1-1, with 9 bases aligning to TRBD1. The sample was PBMCs or a T cell subset sorted from them (not recorded which). The CDR3 spells CASRGPGTGTAEAFF. Here the CDR3 DNA reads TGTGCCAGCAGGGGCCCCGGGACAGGGACCGCTGAAGCTTTCTTT.